A single sample gave rise to the 2 T cell receptor beta chains below, sequenced in a study of beta chain features in type 1 diabetes. TCRB transcripts that were expressed got sequenced, as all of the isolated RNA had been reverse transcribed. The repertoire was sequenced with immunoSEQ multiplex PCR; TCRdb's copy has only in-frame clones and lacks some. The repertoire holds about 220,000 clones, with 11% as singletons. Source material: central memory CD4+ T cells from blood. These receptor sequences come from a young man in good health.

The rearrangement joins TRBV7-9 to TRBJ1-2, with a tentative D call TRBD1 (5 bases). The V end lost 2 bases, the J end lost 4 bases, and 14 bases lay between the germline ends. This CDR3 region has 15 residues. Germline assignment: CDR1 SEHNR and CDR2 FQNEAQ (reference sequence). In nucleotides, the CDR3 is TGTGCCAGCAGCTTACGCGGAAACAGGTTCTATGGCTACACCTTC. Its protein product is CASSLRGNRFYGYTF. The whole variable domain, filled in from reference TRBV7-9 and TRBJ1-2, reads DTGVSQNPRHKITKRGQNVTFRCDPISEHNRLYWYRQTLGQGPEFLTYFQNEAQLEKSRLLSDRFSAERPKGSFSTLEIQRTEQGDSAMYLCASSLRGNRFYGYTFGSGTRLTVV.

The sample holds a few counts of this clone. This same CDR3 is encoded by further DNA sequences in the sample. The chain links TRBV7-9 to TRBJ2-1; 7 positions match TRBD1. Germline CDR1 reads SEHNR; CDR2 reads FQNEAQ (reference sequence). This CDR3 contains 14 residues. V lost 5 bases and J lost 2; bases outside the gene matches: 3. Here the CDR3 DNA reads TGTGCCAGCAGCCCGGACAGGACCTACAATGAGCAGTTCTTC. This codes for CASSPDRTYNEQFF.